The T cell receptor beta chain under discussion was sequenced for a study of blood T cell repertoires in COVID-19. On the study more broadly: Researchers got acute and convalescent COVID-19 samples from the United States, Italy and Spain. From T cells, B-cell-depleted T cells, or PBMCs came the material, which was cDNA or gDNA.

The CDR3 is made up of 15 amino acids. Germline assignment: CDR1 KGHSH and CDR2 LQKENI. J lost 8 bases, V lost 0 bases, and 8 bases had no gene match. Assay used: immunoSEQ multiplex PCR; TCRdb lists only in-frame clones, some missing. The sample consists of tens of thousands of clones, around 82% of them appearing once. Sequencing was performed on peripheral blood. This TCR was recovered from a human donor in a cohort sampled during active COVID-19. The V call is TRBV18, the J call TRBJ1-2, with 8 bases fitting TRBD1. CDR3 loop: CASSPPLTGVEGYTF. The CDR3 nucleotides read TGTGCCAGCTCACCACCATTGACAGGGGTCGAGGGCTACACCTTC.